Each of the 13 T cell receptor beta chains below was sequenced from the same sample in a study of shared clonotypes between healthy human individuals. Clones were read by immunoSEQ multiplex PCR, and TCRdb kept only the in-frame ones, dropping some. The data hold around 700,000 clones, with around 67% observed a single time. The sequenced sample was memory CD4+ T cells sorted from blood. Subset of the sample: CD45RA-negative fraction. The source of these receptors is a woman aged 25 to 39 in good health.

Only a few counts were recorded for this clone. V gene TRBV28 combines with J gene TRBJ2-7; 7 bases match TRBD1. Germline CDR1 reads MDHEN; CDR2 reads SYDVKM. V lost 7 bases and J lost 4; bases outside the gene matches: 13. The CDR3 is made up of 15 amino acids. CDR3 amino acids: CASTSGQVVWYEQYF. CDR3 nucleotide sequence: TGTGCCAGCACCAGCGGACAGGTTGTCTGGTACGAGCAGTACTTC.

The chain combines TRBV5-1 with TRBJ1-1; D is uncertain. The CDR3 extends over 18 amino acids. Germline V gene data show CDR1 as SGHRS and CDR2 as YFSETQ. Trimming removed 3 bases from V and 4 bases from J, with 25 bases in between. In nucleotides, the CDR3 is TGCGCCAGCAGCTACCAGAGCGGCGGACGGATTAGAAGCACTGAAGCTTTCTTT. It specifies CASSYQSGGRIRSTEAFF.

This clone occurred a few times. This chain links TRBV29-1 with TRBJ2-3, with D perhaps matching TRBD2 (5 bases). V was clipped by 7 bases and J by 5 bases, with 19 bases between them. This CDR3 has 14 residues. CDR1 is SQVTM and CDR2 is ANQGSEA in the germline V gene. CDR3 DNA sequence: TGCAGCGCCCGAATCCCCCTAGCCGGAGATACGCAGTATTTT. This translates into CSARIPLAGDTQYF.

This rearrangement joins TRBV28 to TRBJ1-1; D unresolved. CDR3 length: 18 residues. Germline V CDR1 and CDR2: MDHEN, SYDVKM. V gave up 5 bases and J gave up 0 bases, with 22 bases separating them. CDR3 residues: CASSPRGTEFFLNTEAFF. The CDR3 bases are TGTGCCAGCAGTCCAAGAGGAACTGAATTTTTTTTGAACACTGAAGCTTTCTTT.

The rearrangement links TRBV2 to TRBJ1-2, with unresolved D. CDR1 is SNHLY, CDR2 FYNNEI, per germline. The CDR3 contains 14 residues. V lost 3 bases and J 0 bases, leaving 8 bases between the germline ends. CDR3 nucleotide sequence: TGTGCCAGCAGTGATCGGAGGGCTAACTATGGCTACACCTTC. Translated, it gives CASSDRRANYGYTF.

The V gene is TRBV7-8, the J gene TRBJ1-4; D may be TRBD1 (5 bases). The ends were cut back, 4 bases at V and 11 bases at J, with 20 bases in the middle. There are 15 residues in the CDR3. Germline V gene lookup returns CDR1 SGHVS and CDR2 FQNEAQ. The CDR3 bases are TGTGCCAGCAGCTCCTTTGCTTTGGGCAGGGACAAACTGTTTTTT. Its translation is CASSSFALGRDKLFF.

Many counts were recorded for this clone. J is TRBJ2-1 and V is TRBV2; 15 bases agree with TRBD2. The CDR3 totals 15 residues. Germline loops: CDR1 SNHLY, CDR2 FYNNEI. With 6 bases clipped from V and 9 bases from J, the junction kept 6 bases outside the gene matches. The CDR3 DNA reads as TGTGCCAGCAGGAGGACTAGCGGGAGGGCGGGTGAGCAGTTCTTC. Its protein product is CASRRTSGRAGEQFF.

With regard to this clone: The sample has other DNA sequences that encode this CDR3 too. The V call is TRBV9, the J call TRBJ2-7; no reliable D call. Trimming removed 0 bases at V and 4 bases at J, with 8 bases between. The CDR3 contains 13 residues. From germline, CDR1 is SGDLS and CDR2 YYNGEE. DNA for the CDR3: TGTGCCAGCAGCGTAGGTGGACCGTACGAGCAGTACTTC. Protein product: CASSVGGPYEQYF.

This clone was found a few times. CDR3 in amino acids: CAWTRGGTGANVLTF. Here the CDR3 DNA reads TGTGCCTGGACCCGAGGCGGCACTGGGGCCAACGTCCTGACTTTC. The genes are TRBV30 and TRBJ2-6; no definite D call. The CDR3 is made up of 15 amino acids. The germline V and J ends were trimmed by 4 bases and 2 bases, with 12 bases remaining between them. Germline V lookup: CDR1 GTSNPN, CDR2 SVGIG (reference sequence).

With regard to this clone: The same CDR3 is also encoded by other DNA sequences in this sample. The J gene is TRBJ2-7, the V gene TRBV28; D remains unclear. V lost 2 bases to trimming and J lost 3 bases, with 11 bases between them. Germline V gene lookup returns CDR1 MDHEN and CDR2 SYDVKM. The CDR3 extends over 14 amino acids. Written as DNA, the CDR3 is TGTGCCAGCAGTTTAGTCCAAGGGAACTACGAGCAGTACTTC. Translated: CASSLVQGNYEQYF. The entire variable domain, with the rest obtained from reference TRBV28 and TRBJ2-7, is as follows: DVKVTQSSRYLVKRTGEKVFLECVQDMDHENMFWYRQDPGLGLRLIYFSYDVKMKEKGDIPEGYSVSREKKERFSLILESASTNQTSMYLCASSLVQGNYEQYFGPGTRLTVT.

This rearrangement joins TRBV5-1 to TRBJ2-1, with TRBD2 matching 7 bases. This CDR3 has 13 amino acids. Germline-derived CDR1 and CDR2 are SGHRS and YFSETQ. With V trimmed by 5 bases and J by 6 bases, 5 bases remained unmatched. The CDR3 protein is CASRREYVNEQFF. CDR3 bases: TGCGCCAGCAGGCGGGAGTACGTCAATGAGCAGTTCTTC.

This chain joins TRBV20-1 and TRBJ2-3; no clear D gene. The CDR3 contains 11 residues. In germline, CDR1 is DFQATT, CDR2 SNEGSKA (reference sequence). In nucleotides, the CDR3 is TGCACCGCTCCCAAAAGAGATACGCAGTATTTT. The encoded protein is CTAPKRDTQYF.

In its sample, this clone was seen a few times. The CDR3 bases are TGTGCCAACTCCGGGGCCCCACCGAAACTGTTTTTT. Protein sequence: CANSGAPPKLFF. The J gene is TRBJ1-4, the V gene TRBV19; TRBD1 is a possible D gene (5 bases). Looked up from germline, CDR1 is LNHDA and CDR2 is SQIVND (reference sequence). Trimming shortened V by 10 bases and J by 11 bases, and 17 bases separated the two germline ends. This CDR3 has 12 residues.